This T cell receptor (beta chain) came from a study of blood T cells in healthy people across ages. Trimming left V 5 bases short and J 6 bases short, with 9 bases between. This CDR3 is 12 amino acids long. Germline V gives CDR1 SEHNR, CDR2 FQNEAQ (reference sequence). The authors ran a second PCR of about 6 to 11 cycles using a sample-barcoded 5' primer and a J-beta primer mix. One entry per CDR3 protein results from TCRdb running MiXCR on the 5' RACE reads. The sample lists 750,000 to 950,000 distinct CDR3 sequences, around a quarter seen once, with around 3% in the top ten. Individuals who donated were healthy Caucasians from Russia aged 6 to 90. This clonotype was found a few times. These same data were also listed under a study on T cells of mothers and their children.

The clonotype originates from a boy younger than 18 in good health. V gene TRBV7-9 combines with J gene TRBJ2-3; tentative D call: TRBD2 (6 bases). The specimen sequenced was blood. CDR3 residues: CASSAAGDTQYF. The CDR3, as DNA: TGTGCCAGCAGCGCCGCGGGGGATACGCAGTATTTT.